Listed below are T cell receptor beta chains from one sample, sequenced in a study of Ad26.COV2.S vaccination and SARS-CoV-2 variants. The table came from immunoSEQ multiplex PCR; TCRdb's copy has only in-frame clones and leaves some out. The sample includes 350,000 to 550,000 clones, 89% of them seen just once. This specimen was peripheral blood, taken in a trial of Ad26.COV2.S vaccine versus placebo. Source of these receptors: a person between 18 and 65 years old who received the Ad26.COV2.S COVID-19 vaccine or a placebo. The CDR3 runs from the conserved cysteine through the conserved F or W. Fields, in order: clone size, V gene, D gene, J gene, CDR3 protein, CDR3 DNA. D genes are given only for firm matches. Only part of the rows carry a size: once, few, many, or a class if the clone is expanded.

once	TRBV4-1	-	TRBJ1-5	CASSQSGSNQPQHF	TGCGCCAGCAGCCAGTCGGGGAGCAATCAGCCCCAGCATTTT
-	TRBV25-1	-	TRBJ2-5	CASSEPGAQETQYF	TGTGCCAGCAGTGAGCCAGGGGCTCAAGAGACCCAGTACTTC
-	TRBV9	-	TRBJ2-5	CASSVEGWQGIGETQYF	TGTGCCAGCAGCGTAGAAGGGTGGCAGGGTATTGGGGAGACCCAGTACTTC
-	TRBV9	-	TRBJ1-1	CASSNSVNTEAFF	TGTGCCAGCAGCAATAGCGTGAACACTGAAGCTTTCTTT
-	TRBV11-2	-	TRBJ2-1	CASSLEDTAFYNEQFF	TGTGCCAGCAGCTTAGAGGATACCGCCTTCTACAATGAGCAGTTCTTC
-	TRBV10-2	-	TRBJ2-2	CASSDGENTGELFF	TGCGCCAGCAGTGATGGGGAGAACACCGGGGAGCTGTTTTTT
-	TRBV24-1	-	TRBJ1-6	CATSALTLAIPLHF	TGTGCCACCAGTGCCCTGACCCTAGCGATACCCCTCCACTTT
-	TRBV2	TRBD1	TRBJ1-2	CASSGTGGYGYTF	TGTGCCAGCAGCGGGACAGGGGGATATGGCTACACCTTC
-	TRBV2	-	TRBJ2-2	CASQTYRDTGELFF	TGTGCCAGCCAAACTTACAGGGACACCGGGGAGCTGTTTTTT
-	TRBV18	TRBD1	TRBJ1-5	CASSPLQGDQPQHF	TGTGCCAGCTCACCACTTCAGGGGGATCAGCCCCAGCATTTT
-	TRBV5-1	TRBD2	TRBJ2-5	CASSPVLAGGETQYF	TGCGCCAGCAGCCCCGTCCTAGCGGGGGGCGAGACCCAGTACTTC
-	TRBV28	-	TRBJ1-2	CASSLTENYGYTF	TGTGCCAGCAGTTTAACCGAGAACTATGGCTACACCTTC
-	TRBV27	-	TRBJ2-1	CASSLAGSRSNEQFF	TGTGCCAGCAGTTTGGCTGGCAGTAGATCCAATGAGCAGTTCTTC
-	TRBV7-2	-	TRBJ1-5	CASSFRGSGSNQPQHF	TGTGCCAGCAGCTTTCGCGGGTCGGGGAGCAATCAGCCCCAGCATTTT
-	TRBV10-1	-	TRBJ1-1	CASLIEAFF	TGCGCCAGCCTTATTGAAGCTTTCTTT
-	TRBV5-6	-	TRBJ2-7	CASSLKPRSHYEQYF	TGTGCCAGCAGCTTGAAGCCCCGTTCCCACTACGAGCAGTACTTC
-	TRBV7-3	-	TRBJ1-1	CASSLTTGAEAFF	TGTGCCAGCAGCTTAACCACCGGGGCTGAAGCTTTCTTT
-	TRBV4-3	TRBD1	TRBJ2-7	CASSQDGTAYEQYF	TGCGCCAGCAGCCAAGACGGGACAGCCTACGAGCAGTACTTC
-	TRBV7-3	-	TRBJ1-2	CASSLNSGTDYGYTF	TGTGCCAGCAGCTTAAATTCCGGGACCGACTATGGCTACACCTTC
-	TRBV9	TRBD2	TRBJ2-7	CASSVGSGGSYEQYF	TGTGCCAGCAGCGTTGGTAGCGGGGGCTCCTACGAGCAGTACTTC
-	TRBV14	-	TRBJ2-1	CASSFGAHNEQFF	TGTGCCAGCAGCTTTGGGGCTCACAATGAGCAGTTCTTC
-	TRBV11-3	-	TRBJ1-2	CASSLDPGPNYGYTF	TGTGCCAGCAGCTTAGATCCGGGCCCTAACTATGGCTACACCTTC
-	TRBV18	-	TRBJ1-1	CASSPFRDPEAFF	TGTGCCAGCTCACCCTTCAGGGACCCTGAAGCTTTCTTT
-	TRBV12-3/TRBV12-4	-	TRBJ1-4	CASSLGGEKLFF	TGTGCCAGCAGTTTGGGGGGGGAAAAACTGTTTTTT
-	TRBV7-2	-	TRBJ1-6	CASSPWGAGSPLHF	TGTGCCAGCAGCCCCTGGGGCGCAGGCTCACCCCTCCACTTT
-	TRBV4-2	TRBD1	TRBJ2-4	CASSQVWTGENIQYF	TGTGCCAGCAGCCAGGTTTGGACAGGGGAAAACATTCAGTACTTC
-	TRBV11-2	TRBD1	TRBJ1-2	CASSLTGQGGYGYTF	TGTGCCAGCAGCTTGACTGGACAGGGGGGCTATGGCTACACCTTC
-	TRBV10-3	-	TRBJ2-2	CAIRPQDHGELFF	TGTGCCATCAGACCCCAGGATCACGGGGAGCTGTTTTTT
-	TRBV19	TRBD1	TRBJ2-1	CASSSLDRDLNEQFF	TGTGCCAGTAGCAGCTTGGACAGGGACCTCAATGAGCAGTTCTTC
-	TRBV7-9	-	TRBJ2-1	CASSSALGSSYNEQFF	TGTGCCAGCAGCTCTGCACTGGGAAGCTCCTACAATGAGCAGTTCTTC
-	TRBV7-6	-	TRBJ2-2	CASSGTTFTGELFF	TGTGCCAGCTCAGGGACCACTTTCACCGGGGAGCTGTTTTTT
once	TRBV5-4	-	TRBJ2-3	CASGGGEGHPDTQYF	TGTGCCAGCGGAGGGGGGGAGGGCCATCCAGATACGCAGTATTTT
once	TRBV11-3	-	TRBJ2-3	CATSTRSTDTQYF	TGTGCCACCAGCACGCGTTCCACAGATACGCAGTATTTT
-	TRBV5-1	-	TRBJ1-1	CASSSTFSVNTEAFF	TGCGCCAGCAGTTCCACGTTCAGCGTCAACACTGAAGCTTTCTTT
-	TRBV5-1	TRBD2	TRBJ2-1	CASSLYLVGGPGYNEQFF	TGCGCCAGCAGCTTGTACCTAGTGGGAGGGCCTGGCTACAATGAGCAGTTCTTC
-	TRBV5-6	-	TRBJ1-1	CASSLVRRDENTEAFF	TGTGCCAGCAGCTTGGTGAGAAGGGATGAAAACACTGAAGCTTTCTTT
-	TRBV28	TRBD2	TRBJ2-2	CASSPTSEKRTSGTYTGELFF	TGTGCCAGCAGCCCGACCTCGGAGAAAAGGACTAGCGGGACCTACACCGGGGAGCTGTTTTTT
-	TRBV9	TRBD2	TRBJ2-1	CASSVGGGSGNEQFF	TGTGCCAGCAGCGTAGGAGGCGGGAGCGGCAATGAGCAGTTCTTC
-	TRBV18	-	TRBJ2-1	CASSPRMLGNEQFF	TGTGCCAGCTCACCACGAATGCTGGGCAATGAGCAGTTCTTC
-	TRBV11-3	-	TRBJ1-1	CASSLDRGGEAFF	TGTGCCAGCAGCTTAGACAGGGGTGGTGAAGCTTTCTTT
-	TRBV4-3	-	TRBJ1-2	CATKEGVGGGYGYTF	TGCGCCACAAAAGAGGGTGTCGGGGGAGGCTATGGCTACACCTTC
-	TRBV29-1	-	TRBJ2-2	CSVDSNTGELFF	TGCAGCGTTGACAGTAACACCGGGGAGCTGTTTTTT
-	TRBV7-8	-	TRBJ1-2	CASSLVRNYGYTF	TGTGCCAGCAGCTTAGTTAGGAACTATGGCTACACCTTC
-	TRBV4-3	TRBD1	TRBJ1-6	CASSELDRANSPLHF	TGCGCCAGCAGCGAACTCGACAGGGCAAATTCACCCCTCCACTTT
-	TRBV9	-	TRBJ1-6	CASSVDLAGSPLHF	TGTGCCAGCAGCGTAGACCTAGCGGGATCACCCCTCCACTTT
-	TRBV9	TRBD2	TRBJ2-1	CASSVAGLGVAGVYNEQFF	TGTGCCAGCAGCGTAGCTGGGCTTGGAGTAGCGGGAGTCTACAATGAGCAGTTCTTC
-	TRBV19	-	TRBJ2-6	CASGPWGSGANVLTF	TGTGCCAGCGGACCATGGGGCTCTGGGGCCAACGTCCTGACTTTC
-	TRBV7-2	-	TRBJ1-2	CASSLLIGRLAYGYTF	TGTGCCAGCAGCCTACTTATAGGCCGGCTTGCCTATGGCTACACCTTC
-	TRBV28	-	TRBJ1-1	CASSFWVGTEAFF	TGTGCCAGCAGTTTTTGGGTGGGGACTGAAGCTTTCTTT
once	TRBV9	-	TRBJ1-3	CASSVDPFLEGYHTIYF	TGTGCCAGCAGCGTAGATCCTTTTTTGGAGGGTTACCACACCATATATTTT
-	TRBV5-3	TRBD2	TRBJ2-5	CARSIEREEVETQYF	TGTGCCAGAAGCATTGAGCGGGAGGAGGTAGAGACCCAGTACTTC
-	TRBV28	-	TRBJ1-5	CASSSGVGRGNQPQHF	TGTGCCAGCAGTTCCGGGGTTGGTCGAGGGAATCAGCCCCAGCATTTT
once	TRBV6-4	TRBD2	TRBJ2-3	CASSEWGTRGTDTQYF	TGTGCCAGCAGTGAATGGGGGACTAGGGGTACAGATACGCAGTATTTT
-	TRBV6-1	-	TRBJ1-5	CASSEFPGYNQPQHF	TGTGCCAGCAGTGAATTCCCCGGATATAATCAGCCCCAGCATTTT
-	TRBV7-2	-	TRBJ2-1	CASSSPPGAEPYNEQFF	TGTGCCAGCAGCTCACCGCCGGGGGCGGAACCCTACAATGAGCAGTTCTTC
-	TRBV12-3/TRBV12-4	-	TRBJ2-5	CASSSKGGETQYF	TGTGCCAGCAGTAGCAAGGGCGGGGAGACCCAGTACTTC
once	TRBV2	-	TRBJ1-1	CASCLSRGYTEAFF	TGTGCCAGCTGCCTGAGTCGGGGCTACACTGAAGCTTTCTTT
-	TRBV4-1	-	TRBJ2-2	CASSQVAGGTGELFF	TGCGCCAGCAGCCAAGTAGCAGGGGGGACCGGGGAGCTGTTTTTT